This section outlines one T cell receptor (beta chain) sequence together with its context. The CDR3 is made up of 14 amino acids. The germline V and J ends were trimmed by 3 bases and 3 bases, with 11 bases remaining between them. Germline-derived CDR1 and CDR2 are SGHTS and YDEGEE. Cells designated naive CD8 were CD45RO-negative and were positively selected for CCR7, with terminally differentiated effector memory CD45RA+ cells excluded. These data originate in a study of shared clonotypes between healthy human individuals. Repertoires were generated with immunoSEQ multiplex PCR, while TCRdb's copy carries only in-frame clones and drops some. The sample records some 600,000 clones, approximately 96% being singletons.

The sequenced sample consisted of naive CD8+ T cells sorted from blood. The chain joins TRBV5-8 to TRBJ2-3; TRBD2 is a possible D gene (5 bases). The sequence was collected from a woman between 25 and 40 years old in good health. CDR3 protein: CASSSGGATDTQYF. Written as DNA, the CDR3 is TGTGCCAGCAGCTCAGGAGGCGCGACAGATACGCAGTATTTT.